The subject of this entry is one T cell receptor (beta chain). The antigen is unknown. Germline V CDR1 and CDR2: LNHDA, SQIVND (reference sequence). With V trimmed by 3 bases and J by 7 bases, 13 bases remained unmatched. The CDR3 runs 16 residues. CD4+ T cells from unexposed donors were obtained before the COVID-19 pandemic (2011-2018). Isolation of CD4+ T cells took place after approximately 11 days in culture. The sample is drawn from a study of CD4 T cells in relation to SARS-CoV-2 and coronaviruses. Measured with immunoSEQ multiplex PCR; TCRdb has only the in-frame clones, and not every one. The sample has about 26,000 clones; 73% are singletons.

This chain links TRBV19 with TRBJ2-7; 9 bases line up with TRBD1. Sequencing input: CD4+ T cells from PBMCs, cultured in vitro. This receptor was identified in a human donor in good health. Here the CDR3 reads CASSIGRDRVSREQYF. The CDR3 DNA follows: TGTGCCAGTAGTATTGGCCGGGACAGGGTCTCTCGGGAGCAGTACTTC.